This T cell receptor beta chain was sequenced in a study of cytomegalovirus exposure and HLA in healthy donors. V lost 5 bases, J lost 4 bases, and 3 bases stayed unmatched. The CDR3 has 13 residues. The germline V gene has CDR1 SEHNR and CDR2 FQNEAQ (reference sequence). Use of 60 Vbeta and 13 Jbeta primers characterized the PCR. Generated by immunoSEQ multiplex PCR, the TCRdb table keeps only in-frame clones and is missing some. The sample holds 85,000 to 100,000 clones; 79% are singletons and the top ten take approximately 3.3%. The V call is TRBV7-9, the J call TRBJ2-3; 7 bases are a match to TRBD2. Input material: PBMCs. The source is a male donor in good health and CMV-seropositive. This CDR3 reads CASSGEGPDTQYF. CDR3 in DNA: TGTGCCAGCAGCGGGGAGGGCCCAGATACGCAGTATTTT. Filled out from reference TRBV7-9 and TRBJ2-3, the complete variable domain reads DTGVSQNPRHKITKRGQNVTFRCDPISEHNRLYWYRQTLGQGPEFLTYFQNEAQLEKSRLLSDRFSAERPKGSFSTLEIQRTEQGDSAMYLCASSGEGPDTQYFGPGTRLTVL.